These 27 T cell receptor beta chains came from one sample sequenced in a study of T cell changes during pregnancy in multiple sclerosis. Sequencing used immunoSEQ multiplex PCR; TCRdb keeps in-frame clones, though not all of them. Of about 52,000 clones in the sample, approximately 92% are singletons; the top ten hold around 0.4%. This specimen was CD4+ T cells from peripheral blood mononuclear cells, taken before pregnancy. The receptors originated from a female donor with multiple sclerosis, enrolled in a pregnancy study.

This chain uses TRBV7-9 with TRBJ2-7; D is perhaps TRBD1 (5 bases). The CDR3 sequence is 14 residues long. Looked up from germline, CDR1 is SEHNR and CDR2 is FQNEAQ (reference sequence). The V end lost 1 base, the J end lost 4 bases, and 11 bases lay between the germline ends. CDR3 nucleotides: TGTGCCAGCAGCTTAGAGGGGCGGCCTTACGAGCAGTACTTC. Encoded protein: CASSLEGRPYEQYF.

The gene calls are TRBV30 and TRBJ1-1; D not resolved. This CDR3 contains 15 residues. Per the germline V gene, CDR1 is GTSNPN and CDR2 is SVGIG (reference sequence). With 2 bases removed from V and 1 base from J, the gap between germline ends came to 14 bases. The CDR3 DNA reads TGTGCCTGGAGTCCGATTTTGTCGGGGAACACTGAAGCTTTCTTT. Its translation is CAWSPILSGNTEAFF.

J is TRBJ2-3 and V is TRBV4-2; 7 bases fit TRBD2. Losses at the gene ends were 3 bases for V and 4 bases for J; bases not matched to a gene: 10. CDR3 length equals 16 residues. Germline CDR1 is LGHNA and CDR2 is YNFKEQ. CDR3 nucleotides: TGTGCCAGCAGCCAGAGGGTAGCGGGTGTGGCAGATACGCAGTATTTT. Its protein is CASSQRVAGVADTQYF.

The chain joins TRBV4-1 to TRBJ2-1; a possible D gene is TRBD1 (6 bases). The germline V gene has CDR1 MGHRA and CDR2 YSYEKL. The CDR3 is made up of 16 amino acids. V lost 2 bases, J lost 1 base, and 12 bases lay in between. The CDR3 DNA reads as TGCGCCAGCAGCCAATTTCAGGGGAATTCCTACAATGAGCAGTTCTTC. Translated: CASSQFQGNSYNEQFF.

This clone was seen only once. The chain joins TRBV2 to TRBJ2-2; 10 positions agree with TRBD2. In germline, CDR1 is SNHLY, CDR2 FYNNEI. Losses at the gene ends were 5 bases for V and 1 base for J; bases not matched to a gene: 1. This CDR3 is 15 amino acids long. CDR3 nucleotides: TGTGCCAGCAGTAGGACTAGCGGGAACACCGGGGAGCTGTTTTTT. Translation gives CASSRTSGNTGELFF.

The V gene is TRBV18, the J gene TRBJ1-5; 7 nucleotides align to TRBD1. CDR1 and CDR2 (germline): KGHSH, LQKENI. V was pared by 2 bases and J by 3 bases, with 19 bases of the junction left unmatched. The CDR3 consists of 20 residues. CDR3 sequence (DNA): TGTGCCAGCTCACCAAACAGAAAGGGGGCCAAATCCTCGGTCAATCAGCCCCAGCATTTT. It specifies CASSPNRKGAKSSVNQPQHF.

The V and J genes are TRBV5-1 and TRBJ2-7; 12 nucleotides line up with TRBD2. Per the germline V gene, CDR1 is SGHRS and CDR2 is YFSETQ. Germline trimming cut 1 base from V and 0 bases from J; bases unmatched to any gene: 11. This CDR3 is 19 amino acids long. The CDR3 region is CASSLFSASGRAPSYEQYF. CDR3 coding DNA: TGCGCCAGCAGCTTGTTCAGCGCTAGCGGGAGGGCCCCCTCCTACGAGCAGTACTTC.

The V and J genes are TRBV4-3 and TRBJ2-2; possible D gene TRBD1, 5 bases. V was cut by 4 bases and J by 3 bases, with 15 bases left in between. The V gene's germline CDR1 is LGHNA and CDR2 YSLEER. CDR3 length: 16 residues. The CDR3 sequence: CASSPLPQGDTGELFF. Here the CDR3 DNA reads TGCGCCAGCAGCCCCCTCCCGCAAGGGGACACCGGGGAGCTGTTTTTT.

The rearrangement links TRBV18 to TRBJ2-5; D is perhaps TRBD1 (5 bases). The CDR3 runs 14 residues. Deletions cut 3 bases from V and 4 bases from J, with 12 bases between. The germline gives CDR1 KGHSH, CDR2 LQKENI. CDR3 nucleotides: TGTGCCAGCTCACCGGGGCGATCCCCAGAGACCCAGTACTTC. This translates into CASSPGRSPETQYF. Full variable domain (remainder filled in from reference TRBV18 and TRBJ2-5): NAGVMQNPRHLVRRRGQEARLRCSPMKGHSHVYWYRQLPEEGLKFMVYLQKENIIDESGMPKERFSAEFPKEGPSILRIQQVVRGDSAAYFCASSPGRSPETQYFGPGTRLLVL.

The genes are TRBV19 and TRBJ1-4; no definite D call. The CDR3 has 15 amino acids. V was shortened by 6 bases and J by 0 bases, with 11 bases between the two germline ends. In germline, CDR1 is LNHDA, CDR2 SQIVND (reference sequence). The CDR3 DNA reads TGTGCCAGTAGGTCGTCGGGAGCAACTAATGAAAAACTGTTTTTT. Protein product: CASRSSGATNEKLFF.

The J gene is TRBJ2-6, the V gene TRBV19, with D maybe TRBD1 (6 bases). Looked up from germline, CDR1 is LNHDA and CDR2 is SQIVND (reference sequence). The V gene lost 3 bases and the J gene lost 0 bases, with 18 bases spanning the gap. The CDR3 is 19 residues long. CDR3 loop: CASSIPLGGVGSGANVLTF. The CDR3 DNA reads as TGTGCCAGTAGTATTCCCCTTGGGGGCGTGGGCTCTGGGGCCAACGTCCTGACTTTC.

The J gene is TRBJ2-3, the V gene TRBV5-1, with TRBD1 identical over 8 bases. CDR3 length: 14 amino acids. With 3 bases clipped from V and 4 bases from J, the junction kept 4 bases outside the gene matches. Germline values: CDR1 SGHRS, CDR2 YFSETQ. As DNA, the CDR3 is TGCGCCAGCAGCTCTCAGGGGGCGGCAGATACGCAGTATTTT. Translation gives CASSSQGAADTQYF.

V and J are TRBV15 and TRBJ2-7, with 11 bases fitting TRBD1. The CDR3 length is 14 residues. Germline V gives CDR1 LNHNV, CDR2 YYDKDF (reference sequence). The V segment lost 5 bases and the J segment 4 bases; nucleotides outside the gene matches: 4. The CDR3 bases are TGTGCCACCAGCGTCCGGGACAGGGGGTACGAGCAGTACTTC. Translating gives CATSVRDRGYEQYF.

CDR3 residues: CASSYSSLGDYGYTF. As DNA, the CDR3 is TGTGCCAGCAGTTACTCGTCCCTGGGAGACTATGGCTACACCTTC. The chain recombines TRBV6-5 with TRBJ1-2; D not certain. V gave up 0 bases and J gave up 3 bases, with 11 bases separating them. This CDR3 is built from 15 residues. In germline, CDR1 is MNHEY, CDR2 SVGAGI.

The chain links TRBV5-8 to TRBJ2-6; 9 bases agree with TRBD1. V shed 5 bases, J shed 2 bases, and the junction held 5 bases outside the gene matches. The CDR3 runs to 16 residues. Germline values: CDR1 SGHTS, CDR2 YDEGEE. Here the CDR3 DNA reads TGTGCCAGCAGAGGGACAGGGCTACCTGGGGCCAACGTCCTGACTTTC. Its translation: CASRGTGLPGANVLTF.

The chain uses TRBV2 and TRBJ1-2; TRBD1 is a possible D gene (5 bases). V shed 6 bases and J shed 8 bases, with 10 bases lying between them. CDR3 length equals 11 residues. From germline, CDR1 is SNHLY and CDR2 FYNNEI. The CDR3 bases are TGTGCCAGCAGGGATAGACAGGGCTACACCTTC. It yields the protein CASRDRQGYTF.

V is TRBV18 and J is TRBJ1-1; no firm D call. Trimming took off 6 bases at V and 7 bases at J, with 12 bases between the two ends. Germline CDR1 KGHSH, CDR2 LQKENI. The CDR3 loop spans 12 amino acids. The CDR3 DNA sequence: TGTGCCAGCTCCCATCGAGATATTGAAGCTTTCTTT. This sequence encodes CASSHRDIEAFF.

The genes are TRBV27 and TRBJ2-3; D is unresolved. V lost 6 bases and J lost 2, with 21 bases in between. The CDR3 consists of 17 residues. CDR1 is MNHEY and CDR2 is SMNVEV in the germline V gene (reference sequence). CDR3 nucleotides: TGTGCCAGCAGGTCCTCGACTTTTCCCTCATTCACAGATACGCAGTATTTT. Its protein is CASRSSTFPSFTDTQYF.

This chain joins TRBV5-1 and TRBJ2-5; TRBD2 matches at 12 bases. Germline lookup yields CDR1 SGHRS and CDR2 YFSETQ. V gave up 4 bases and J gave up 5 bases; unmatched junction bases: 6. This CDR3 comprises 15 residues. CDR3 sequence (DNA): TGCGCCAGCAGCCATCGACTAGCGGGAGTCGAGACCCAGTACTTC. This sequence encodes CASSHRLAGVETQYF.

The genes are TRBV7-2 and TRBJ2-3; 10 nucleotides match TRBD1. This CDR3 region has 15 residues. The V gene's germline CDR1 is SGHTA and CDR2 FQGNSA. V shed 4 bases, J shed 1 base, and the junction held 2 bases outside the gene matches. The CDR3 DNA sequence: TGTGCCAGCAGCTACGACAGGGGGCGCACAGATACGCAGTATTTT. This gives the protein CASSYDRGRTDTQYF.

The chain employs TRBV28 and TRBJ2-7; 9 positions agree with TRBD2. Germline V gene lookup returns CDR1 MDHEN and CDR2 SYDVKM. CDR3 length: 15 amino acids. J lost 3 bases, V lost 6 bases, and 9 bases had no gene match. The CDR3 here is CASRAPLAGDYEQYF. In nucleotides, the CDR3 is TGTGCCAGCAGAGCCCCCTTAGCGGGAGACTACGAGCAGTACTTC.

CDR3 sequence: CASSYSGTGYEKLFF. CDR3 in DNA: TGTGCCAGCAGTTACTCGGGGACAGGGTATGAAAAACTGTTTTTT. This chain joins TRBV6-5 and TRBJ1-4; TRBD1 aligns across 9 bases. CDR1 is MNHEY, CDR2 SVGAGI, per germline. CDR3 length: 15 amino acids. V gave up 0 bases and J gave up 6 bases; unmatched junction bases: 2.

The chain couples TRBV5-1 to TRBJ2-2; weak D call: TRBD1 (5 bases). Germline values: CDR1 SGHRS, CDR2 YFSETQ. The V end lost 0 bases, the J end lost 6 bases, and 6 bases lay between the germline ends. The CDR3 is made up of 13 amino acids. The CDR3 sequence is CASSLGQPGELFF. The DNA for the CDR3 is TGCGCCAGCAGCTTGGGACAGCCCGGGGAGCTGTTTTTT.

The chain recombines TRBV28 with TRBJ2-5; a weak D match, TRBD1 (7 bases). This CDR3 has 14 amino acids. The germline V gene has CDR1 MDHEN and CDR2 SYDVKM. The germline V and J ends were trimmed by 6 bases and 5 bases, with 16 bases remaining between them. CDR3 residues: CASSKVQGRETQYF. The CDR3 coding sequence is TGTGCCAGCAGCAAAGTACAGGGGAGGGAGACCCAGTACTTC.

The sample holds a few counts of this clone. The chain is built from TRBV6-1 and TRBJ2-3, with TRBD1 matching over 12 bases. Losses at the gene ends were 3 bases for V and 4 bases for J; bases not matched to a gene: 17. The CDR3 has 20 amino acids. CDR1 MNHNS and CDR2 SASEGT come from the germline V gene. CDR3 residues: CASSDPGQGAGSWFPDTQYF. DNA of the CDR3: TGTGCCAGCAGTGACCCGGGACAGGGGGCTGGGTCGTGGTTCCCAGATACGCAGTATTTT.

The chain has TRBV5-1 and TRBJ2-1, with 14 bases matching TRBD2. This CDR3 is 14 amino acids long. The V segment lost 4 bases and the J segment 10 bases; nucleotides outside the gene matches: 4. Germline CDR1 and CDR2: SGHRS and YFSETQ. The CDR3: CASSPGLAGVEQFF. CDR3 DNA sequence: TGCGCCAGCAGCCCGGGACTAGCGGGAGTCGAGCAGTTCTTC.

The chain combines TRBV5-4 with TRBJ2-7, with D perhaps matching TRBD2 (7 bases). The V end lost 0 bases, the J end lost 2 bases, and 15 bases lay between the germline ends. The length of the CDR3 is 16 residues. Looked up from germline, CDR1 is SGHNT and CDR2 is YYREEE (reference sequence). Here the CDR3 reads CASSLAGGLQAYEQYF. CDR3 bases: TGTGCCAGCAGCTTGGCCGGGGGGCTTCAGGCCTACGAGCAGTACTTC.